Following are 7 T cell receptor beta chains from one sample sequenced in a study of OX40 agonist ivuxolimab in advanced cancers. Sequenced by immunoSEQ multiplex PCR; TCRdb stores in-frame clones only, minus some. The sample gives 77,000 or so clones, roughly 90% of which show up once; nearly 0.55% is in the top ten. Sequenced material: CD4+ or CD8+ T cells sorted from blood, taken in a trial of the OX40 agonist ivuxolimab. Receptors originate from an adult with an advanced solid tumor such as melanoma, head and neck, liver or kidney cancer.

The gene calls are TRBV5-4 and TRBJ1-3; 9 positions agree with TRBD1. This CDR3 has 16 residues. Germline CDR1 is SGHNT and CDR2 is YYREEE (reference sequence). V trimming: 2 bases; J trimming: 4 bases; junction bases outside the gene matches: 7. CDR3 sequence (DNA): TGTGCCAGCAGCTTAGCTCCCGGGACAGGGGGAAACACCATATATTTT. The encoded protein is CASSLAPGTGGNTIYF.

The gene calls are TRBV7-6 and TRBJ1-1, with D possibly being TRBD1 (5 bases). Trimming removed 5 bases from V and 1 base from J, with 17 bases in between. This CDR3 is 16 amino acids long. CDR1 and CDR2 from the germline V gene are SGHVS and FNYEAQ. CDR3: CASSPSPGTSNTEAFF. The CDR3 nucleotides read TGTGCCAGCAGCCCATCGCCGGGGACGTCGAACACTGAAGCTTTCTTT. Variable domain in full (rest from reference TRBV7-6 and TRBJ1-1): GAGVSQSPRYKVTKRGQDVALRCDPISGHVSLYWYRQALGQGPEFLTYFNYEAQQDKSGLPNDRFSAERPEGSISTLTIQRTEQRDSAMYRCASSPSPGTSNTEAFFGQGTRLTVV.

As to this clone: An end of the junction differs from the germline gene, which may be a read error. J is TRBJ2-5 and V is TRBV15; TRBD1 matches at 9 bases. Germline CDR1 is LNHNV and CDR2 is YYDKDF (reference sequence). This CDR3 has 16 amino acids. CDR3 protein: CATSRDWTGARETQYF. In DNA, the CDR3 is TGTGCCACCAGCCGAGACTGGACAGGGGCGAGAGAGACCCAGTACTTC.

The chain is built from TRBV7-9 and TRBJ1-2; possibly TRBD1 for D (5 bases). The CDR3 is made up of 14 amino acids. Germline CDR1 is SEHNR and CDR2 is FQNEAQ (reference sequence). V was pared by 1 base and J by 8 bases, with 14 bases between. The CDR3 sequence: CASSLDVPGKGYTF. As DNA, the CDR3 is TGTGCCAGCAGCTTAGATGTGCCAGGGAAAGGCTACACCTTC.

The rearrangement joins TRBV27 to TRBJ1-5, with D perhaps matching TRBD1 (5 bases). With 5 bases removed from V and 1 base from J, the gap between germline ends came to 9 bases. CDR1 and CDR2 from the germline V gene are MNHEY and SMNVEV (reference sequence). The CDR3 has 14 residues. CDR3 in DNA: TGTGCCAGCAGTCCGGGGCGAAGCAATCAGCCCCAGCATTTT. Translated, it gives CASSPGRSNQPQHF.

This clone was counted once. J is TRBJ2-7 and V is TRBV7-2; 7 bases line up with TRBD2. Germline V gives CDR1 SGHTA, CDR2 FQGNSA. There are 15 residues in the CDR3. The J segment lost 4 bases and the V segment lost 4 bases, leaving 10 bases of the junction unmatched. The chain's CDR3 is CASSSDGSGGYEQYF. In DNA, the CDR3 is TGTGCCAGCAGCTCAGACGGATCGGGGGGATACGAGCAGTACTTC.

The CDR3 sequence is CASSIPGVVGNEQFF. The DNA of the CDR3 is TGTGCCAGCAGCATACCGGGAGTTGTGGGCAATGAGCAGTTCTTC. This sequence joins TRBV7-8 and TRBJ2-1; D perhaps matches TRBD2 (6 bases). The CDR3 length is 15 residues. Germline CDR1 reads SGHVS; CDR2 reads FQNEAQ. The V gene lost 5 bases and the J gene lost 6 bases, with 17 bases spanning the gap. The variable domain in full, with the rest retrieved from reference TRBV7-8 and TRBJ2-1, is GAGVSQSPRYKVAKRGQDVALRCDPISGHVSLFWYQQALGQGPEFLTYFQNEAQLDKSGLPSDRFFAERPEGSVSTLKIQRTQQEDSAVYLCASSIPGVVGNEQFFGPGTRLTVL.